This TCR beta chain was documented in a study of metastatic and nonmetastatic thyroid tumors. Study context: A comparison of repertoires was made across blood and tumor or nodule tissue from malignant and benign thyroid patients. Overall study findings and caveats: Reportedly, malignant thyroid tumors had significantly higher TCR beta diversity than benign nodules, in blood and tumor.

Patients were all untreated before their thyroid surgery. Per the original data handling: Researchers built a distant-metastasis classifier for papillary thyroid cancer that drew on CDR3 differences across clinicopathological groups. TCRdb re-called clones from the PCR reads using MiXCR. The V and J calls come from TCRdb's annotation, not from the publication. In the table there are roughly 36,000 clones, roughly a quarter of which are singletons. This clone is a singleton in its sample. The antigen is unknown. Germline lookup yields CDR1 SGHTA and CDR2 FQGNSA. V lost 4 bases and J 4 bases, leaving 11 bases between the germline ends. CDR3 size: 13 residues.

The sequenced material came from blood. The V and J genes are TRBV7-2 and TRBJ2-7, with D unresolved. This TCR was recovered from a female donor with papillary thyroid cancer or a benign thyroid nodule (not recorded which). Some clones in this sample may be carry-over from other donors' samples. The CDR3 is CASSSGPDYEQYF. DNA of the CDR3: TGTGCCAGCAGCTCAGGCCCGGATTACGAGCAGTACTTC.